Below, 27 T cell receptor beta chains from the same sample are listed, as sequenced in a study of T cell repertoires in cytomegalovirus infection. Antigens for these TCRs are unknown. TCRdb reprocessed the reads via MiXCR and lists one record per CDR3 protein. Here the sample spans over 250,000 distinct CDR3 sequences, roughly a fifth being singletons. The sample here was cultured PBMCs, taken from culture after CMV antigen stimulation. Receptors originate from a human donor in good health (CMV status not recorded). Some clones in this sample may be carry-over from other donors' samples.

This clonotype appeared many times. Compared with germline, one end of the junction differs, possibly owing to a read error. Written as DNA, the CDR3 is TGTGCCAGCAGCTACAAAGTAGGGAACGCTGAAGCTTTCTTT. This sequence encodes CASSYKVGNAEAFF. The chain has TRBV7-8 and TRBJ1-1; D is undetermined. Germline CDR1 and CDR2: SGHVS and FQNEAQ. This CDR3 is 14 amino acids long.

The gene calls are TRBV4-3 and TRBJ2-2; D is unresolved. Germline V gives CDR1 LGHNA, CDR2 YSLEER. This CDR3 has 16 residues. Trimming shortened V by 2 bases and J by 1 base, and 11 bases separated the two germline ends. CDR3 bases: TGCGCCAGCAGCCAACGTCCCGATCTGAACACCGGGGAGCTGTTTTTT. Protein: CASSQRPDLNTGELFF.

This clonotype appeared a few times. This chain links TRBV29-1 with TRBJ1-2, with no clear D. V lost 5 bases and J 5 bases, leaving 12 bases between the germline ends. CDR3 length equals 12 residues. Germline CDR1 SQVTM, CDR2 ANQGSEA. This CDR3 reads CSVQDALYGYTF. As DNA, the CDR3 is TGCAGCGTTCAGGACGCCCTTTATGGCTACACCTTC.

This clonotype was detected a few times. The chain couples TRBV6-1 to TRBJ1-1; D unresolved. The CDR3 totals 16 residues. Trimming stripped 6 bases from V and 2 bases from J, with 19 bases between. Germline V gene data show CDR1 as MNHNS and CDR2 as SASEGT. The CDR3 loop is CASRKGKVSINTEAFF. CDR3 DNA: TGTGCCAGCAGGAAAGGAAAGGTTTCGATAAACACTGAAGCTTTCTTT.

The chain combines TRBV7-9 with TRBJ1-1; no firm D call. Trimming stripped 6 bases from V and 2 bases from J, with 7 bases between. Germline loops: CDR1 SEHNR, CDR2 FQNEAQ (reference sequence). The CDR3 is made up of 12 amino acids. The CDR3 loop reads CASRVPNTEAFF. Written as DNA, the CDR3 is TGTGCCAGCAGGGTACCTAACACTGAAGCTTTCTTT.

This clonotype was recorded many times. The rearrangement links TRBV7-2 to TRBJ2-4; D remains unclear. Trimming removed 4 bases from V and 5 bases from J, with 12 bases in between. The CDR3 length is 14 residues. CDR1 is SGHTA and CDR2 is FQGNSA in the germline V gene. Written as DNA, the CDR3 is TGTGCCAGCAGCTCACGGATAAACCAAAACATTCAGTACTTC. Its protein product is CASSSRINQNIQYF. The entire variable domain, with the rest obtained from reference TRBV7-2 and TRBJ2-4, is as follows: GAGVSQSPSNKVTEKGKDVELRCDPISGHTALYWYRQSLGQGLEFLIYFQGNSAPDKSGLPSDRFSAERTGGSVSTLTIQRTQQEDSAVYLCASSSRINQNIQYFGAGTRLSVL.

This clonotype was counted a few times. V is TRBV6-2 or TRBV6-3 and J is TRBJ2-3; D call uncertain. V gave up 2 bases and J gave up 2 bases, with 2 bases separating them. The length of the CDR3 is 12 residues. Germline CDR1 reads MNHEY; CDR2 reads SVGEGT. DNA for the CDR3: TGTGCCAGCAGTTACCCCACAGATACGCAGTATTTT. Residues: CASSYPTDTQYF.

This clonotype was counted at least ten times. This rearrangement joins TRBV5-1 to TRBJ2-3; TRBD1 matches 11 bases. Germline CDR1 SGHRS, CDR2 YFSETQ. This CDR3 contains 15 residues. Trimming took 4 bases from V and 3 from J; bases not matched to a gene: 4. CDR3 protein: CASSGGQGATDTQYF. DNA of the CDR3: TGCGCCAGCAGCGGTGGACAGGGGGCAACAGATACGCAGTATTTT.

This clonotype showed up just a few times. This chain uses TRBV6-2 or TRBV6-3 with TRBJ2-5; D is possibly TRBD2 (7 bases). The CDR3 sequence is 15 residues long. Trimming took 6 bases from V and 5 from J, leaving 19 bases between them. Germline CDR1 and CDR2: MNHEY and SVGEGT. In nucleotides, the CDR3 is TGTGCCAGCAGCTGGGGCGCCGGCGGGGGCGAGACCCAGTACTTC. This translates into CASSWGAGGGETQYF.

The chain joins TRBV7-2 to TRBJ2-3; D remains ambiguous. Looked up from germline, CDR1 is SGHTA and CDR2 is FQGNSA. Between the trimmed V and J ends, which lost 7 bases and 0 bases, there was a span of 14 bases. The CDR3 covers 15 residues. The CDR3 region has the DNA TGTGCCAGCACCCCTGCGCTGTCTAGCACAGATACGCAGTATTTT. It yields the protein CASTPALSSTDTQYF.

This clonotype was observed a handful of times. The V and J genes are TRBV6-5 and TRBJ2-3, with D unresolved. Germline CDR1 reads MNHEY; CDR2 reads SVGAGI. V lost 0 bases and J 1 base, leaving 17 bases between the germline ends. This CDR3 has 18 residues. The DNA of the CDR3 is TGTGCCAGCAGTTACTCTGCGAGGAAGGTAATCCGCACAGATACGCAGTATTTT. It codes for CASSYSARKVIRTDTQYF.

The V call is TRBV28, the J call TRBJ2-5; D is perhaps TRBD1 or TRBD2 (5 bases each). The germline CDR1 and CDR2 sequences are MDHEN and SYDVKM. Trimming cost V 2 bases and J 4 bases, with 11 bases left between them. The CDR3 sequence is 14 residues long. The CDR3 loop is CASSLRGAGETQYF. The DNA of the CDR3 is TGTGCCAGCAGTTTACGAGGGGCTGGAGAGACCCAGTACTTC.

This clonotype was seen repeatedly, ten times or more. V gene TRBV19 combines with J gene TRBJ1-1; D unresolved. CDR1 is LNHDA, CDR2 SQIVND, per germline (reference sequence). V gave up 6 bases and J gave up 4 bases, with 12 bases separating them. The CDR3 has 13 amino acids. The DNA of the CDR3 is TGTGCCAGTAGAATGCAGAGAGCCACTGAAGCTTTCTTT. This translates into CASRMQRATEAFF.

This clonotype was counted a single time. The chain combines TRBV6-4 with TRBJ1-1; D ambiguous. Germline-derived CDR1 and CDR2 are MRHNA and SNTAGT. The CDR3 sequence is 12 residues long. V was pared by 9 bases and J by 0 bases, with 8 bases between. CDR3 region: CARESLNTEAFF. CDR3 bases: TGTGCCAGGGAGAGTTTGAACACTGAAGCTTTCTTT.

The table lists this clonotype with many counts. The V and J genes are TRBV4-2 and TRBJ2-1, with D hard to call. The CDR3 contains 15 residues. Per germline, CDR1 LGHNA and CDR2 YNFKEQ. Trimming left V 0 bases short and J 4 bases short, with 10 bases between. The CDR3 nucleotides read TGTGCCAGCAGCCAAGATGCACTCTTATACAATGAGCAGTTCTTC. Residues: CASSQDALLYNEQFF.

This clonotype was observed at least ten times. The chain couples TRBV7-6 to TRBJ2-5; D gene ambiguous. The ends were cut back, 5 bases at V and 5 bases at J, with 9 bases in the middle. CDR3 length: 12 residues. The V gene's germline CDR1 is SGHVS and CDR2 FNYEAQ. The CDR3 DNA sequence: TGTGCCAGCAGCAGAGCAGCGGAGACCCAGTACTTC. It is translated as CASSRAAETQYF.

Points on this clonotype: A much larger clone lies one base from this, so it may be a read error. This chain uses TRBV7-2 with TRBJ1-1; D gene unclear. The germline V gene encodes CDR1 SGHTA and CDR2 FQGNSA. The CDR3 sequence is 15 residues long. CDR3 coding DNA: TGTGCCAGCAGCGCCCGAGGAGCTCCCTTAAGGGAAGCTATCTTT. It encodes CASSARGAPLREAIF.

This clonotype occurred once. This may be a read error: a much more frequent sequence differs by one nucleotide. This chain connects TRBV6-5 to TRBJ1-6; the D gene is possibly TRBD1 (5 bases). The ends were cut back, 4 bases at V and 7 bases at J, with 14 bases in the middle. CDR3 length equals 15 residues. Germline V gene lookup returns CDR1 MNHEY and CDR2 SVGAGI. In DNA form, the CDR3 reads TGTGCCAGCAGTTTCTCGGGGACGAGAAATTCACCCCTCCACTTT. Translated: CASSFSGTRNSPLHF.

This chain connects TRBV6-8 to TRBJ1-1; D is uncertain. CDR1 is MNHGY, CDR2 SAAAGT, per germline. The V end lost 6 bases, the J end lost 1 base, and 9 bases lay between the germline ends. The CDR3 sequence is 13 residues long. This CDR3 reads CASRKTQNTEAFF. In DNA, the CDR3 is TGTGCCAGCAGAAAGACCCAGAACACTGAAGCTTTCTTT.

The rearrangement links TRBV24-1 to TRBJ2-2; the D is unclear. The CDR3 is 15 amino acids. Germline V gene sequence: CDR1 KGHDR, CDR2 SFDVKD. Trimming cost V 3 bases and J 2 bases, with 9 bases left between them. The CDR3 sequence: CATSDATFNTGELFF. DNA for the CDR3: TGTGCCACCAGTGATGCGACTTTCAACACCGGGGAGCTGTTTTTT.

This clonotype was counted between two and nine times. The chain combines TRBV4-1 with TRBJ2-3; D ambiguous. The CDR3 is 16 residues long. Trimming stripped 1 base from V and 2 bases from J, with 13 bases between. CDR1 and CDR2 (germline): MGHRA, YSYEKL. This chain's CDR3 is CASSQVRARDTDTQYF. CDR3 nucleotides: TGCGCCAGCAGCCAAGTCAGAGCAAGGGACACAGATACGCAGTATTTT.

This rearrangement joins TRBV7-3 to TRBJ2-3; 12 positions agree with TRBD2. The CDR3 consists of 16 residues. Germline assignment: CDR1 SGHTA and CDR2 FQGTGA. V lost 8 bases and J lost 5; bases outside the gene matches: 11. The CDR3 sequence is CASGPTSGRSGDTQYF. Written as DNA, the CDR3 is TGTGCCAGCGGCCCCACTAGCGGGAGGTCGGGAGATACGCAGTATTTT.

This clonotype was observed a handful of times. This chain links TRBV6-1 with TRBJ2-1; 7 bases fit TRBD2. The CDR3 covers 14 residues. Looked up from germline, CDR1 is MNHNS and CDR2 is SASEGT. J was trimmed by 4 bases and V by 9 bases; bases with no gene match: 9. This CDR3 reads CASAIGRRYNEQFF. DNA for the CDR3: TGTGCCAGTGCAATCGGGAGGAGGTACAATGAGCAGTTCTTC.

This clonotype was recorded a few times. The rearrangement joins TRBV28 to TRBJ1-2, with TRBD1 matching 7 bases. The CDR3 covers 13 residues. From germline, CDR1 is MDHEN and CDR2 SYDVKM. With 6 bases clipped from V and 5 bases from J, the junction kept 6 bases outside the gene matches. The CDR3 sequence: CASSRGTEYGYTF. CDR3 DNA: TGTGCCAGCAGCCGCGGGACAGAATATGGCTACACCTTC.

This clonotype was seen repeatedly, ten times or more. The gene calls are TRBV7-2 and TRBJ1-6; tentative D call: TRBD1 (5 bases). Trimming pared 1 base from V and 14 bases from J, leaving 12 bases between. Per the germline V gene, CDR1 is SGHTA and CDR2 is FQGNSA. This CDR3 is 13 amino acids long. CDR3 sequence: CASSLDQGGTLHF. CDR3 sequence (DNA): TGTGCCAGCAGCTTAGACCAGGGAGGGACCCTCCACTTT.

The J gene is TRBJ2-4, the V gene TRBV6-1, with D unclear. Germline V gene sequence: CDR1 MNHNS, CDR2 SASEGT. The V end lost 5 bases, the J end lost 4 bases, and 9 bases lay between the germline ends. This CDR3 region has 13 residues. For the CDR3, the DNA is TGTGCCAGCAGTTCTGGGGTGAAAAACATTCAGTACTTC. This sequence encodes CASSSGVKNIQYF.

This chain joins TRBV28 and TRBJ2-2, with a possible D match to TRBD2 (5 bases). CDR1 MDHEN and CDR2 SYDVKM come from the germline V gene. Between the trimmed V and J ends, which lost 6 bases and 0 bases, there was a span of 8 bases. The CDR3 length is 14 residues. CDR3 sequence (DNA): TGTGCCAGCAGGGACTTAGCGAACACCGGGGAGCTGTTTTTT. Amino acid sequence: CASRDLANTGELFF.